The 21 T cell receptor beta chains in this list originate from one sample, sequenced in a study of Graves' ophthalmopathy and Graves' hyperthyroidism. Amplification from RNA transcripts yielded the TCR beta CDR3 regions. After a first-round RT-PCR with HTBI primers, a second-round multiplex PCR was run. TCRdb used MiXCR to reprocess the multiplex PCR reads, holding one entry per CDR3 protein. Of about 740,000 distinct CDR3 sequences listed, approximately 40% are singletons. The material sequenced was peripheral blood. The receptors come from an adult man with Graves' ophthalmopathy.

At least ten counts were recorded for this clonotype. This chain uses TRBV29-1 with TRBJ2-7; 9 bases agree with TRBD1. CDR1 and CDR2 from the germline V gene are SQVTM and ANQGSEA. J lost 3 bases, V lost 3 bases, and 12 bases had no gene match. This CDR3 is 16 amino acids long. CDR3 protein: CSVDRLGQGSYYEQYF. CDR3 coding DNA: TGCAGCGTTGACCGGCTGGGACAGGGCAGTTACTACGAGCAGTACTTC.

A few counts support this clonotype. CDR3 coding DNA: TGTGCCAGTAGTAAGGGCCCCACCGGGGAGCTGTTTTTT. Its protein is CASSKGPTGELFF. The rearrangement joins TRBV19 to TRBJ2-2; unclear D gene. This CDR3 is 13 amino acids long. V gave up 4 bases and J gave up 4 bases, with 7 bases separating them. Looked up from germline, CDR1 is LNHDA and CDR2 is SQIVND (reference sequence).

This chain uses TRBV7-9 with TRBJ1-5; TRBD1 agrees at 8 bases. The CDR3 totals 13 residues. J lost 7 bases, V lost 7 bases, and 6 bases had no gene match. Germline V lookup: CDR1 SEHNR, CDR2 FQNEAQ (reference sequence). The DNA for the CDR3 is TGTGCCAGCACAGACAGGGGTTCGCAGCCCCAGCATTTT. Translation: CASTDRGSQPQHF.

At least ten counts were recorded for this clonotype. This sequence joins TRBV5-1 and TRBJ2-5; 10 nucleotides align to TRBD2. V was pared by 7 bases and J by 2 bases, with 2 bases of the junction left unmatched. The germline V gene has CDR1 SGHRS and CDR2 YFSETQ. CDR3 length equals 13 residues. CDR3 region: CASWTSGQETQYF. The CDR3 region has the DNA TGCGCCAGCTGGACTAGCGGACAAGAGACCCAGTACTTC. Looking up the rest from reference TRBV5-1 and TRBJ2-5 gives the full variable domain: KAGVTQTPRYLIKTRGQQVTLSCSPISGHRSVSWYQQTPGQGLQFLFEYFSETQRNKGNFPGRFSGRQFSNSRSEMNVSTLELGDSALYLCASWTSGQETQYFGPGTRLLVL.

In its sample, this clonotype was seen once. One end of the junction varies from germline; a read error may be responsible. The chain is built from TRBV9 and TRBJ1-1; D not resolved. CDR3 length: 13 amino acids. Germline CDR1 is SGDLS and CDR2 is YYNGEE. CDR3 DNA sequence: TGTGCCAGCAGCGGGGATGGACGCACTGAAGCTCTCTTT. Its translation is CASSGDGRTEALF.

Notes on this clonotype: This may come from a read error, since a much larger clone is one base off. The CDR3 does not end in the conserved phenylalanine or tryptophan, so this is likely a read error. This sequence joins TRBV7-9 and TRBJ2-7; D might be TRBD2 (6 bases). The V gene's germline CDR1 is SEHNR and CDR2 FQNEAQ (reference sequence). The CDR3 length is 14 residues. V was clipped by 5 bases and J by 1 base, with 12 bases between them. CDR3: CASSTSKGSYEQYL. The CDR3 coding sequence is TGTGCCAGCAGCACTAGCAAAGGGTCCTACGAGCAGTACCTC.

About this clonotype itself: A read error may be the cause here, since a much bigger clone is one base away. This chain uses TRBV11-1 with TRBJ1-1; TRBD1 agrees at 8 bases. The CDR3 consists of 18 residues. Germline V gene data show CDR1 as SGHAT and CDR2 as FQDESV (reference sequence). The J segment lost 3 bases and the V segment lost 4 bases, leaving 16 bases of the junction unmatched. CDR3 region: CASSSDRDRTMFDTEAFF. In nucleotides, the CDR3 is TGTGCCAGCAGCTCCGACCGGGACAGGACTATGTTCGACACTGAAGCTTTCTTT.

In this sample, this clonotype turned up many times. This chain uses TRBV9 with TRBJ1-5, with D hard to call. V shed 4 bases and J shed 3 bases, with 11 bases lying between them. Germline V gene sequence: CDR1 SGDLS, CDR2 YYNGEE. The CDR3 is made up of 14 amino acids. CDR3 coding DNA: TGTGCCAGCAGCTTGGTTGGGGACAATCAGCCCCAGCATTTT. Protein product: CASSLVGDNQPQHF. Full variable domain (rest looked up from reference TRBV9 and TRBJ1-5): DSGVTQTPKHLITATGQRVTLRCSPRSGDLSVYWYQQSLDQGLQFLIQYYNGEERAKGNILERFSAQQFPDLHSELNLSSLELGDSALYFCASSLVGDNQPQHFGDGTRLSIL.

This clonotype was seen ten or more times. The V call is TRBV2, the J call TRBJ2-2; 10 positions agree with TRBD1. The CDR3 consists of 15 residues. The germline CDR1 and CDR2 sequences are SNHLY and FYNNEI. The trim removed 6 bases at V and 4 bases at J, leaving 5 bases unmatched. The CDR3 region has the DNA TGTGCCAGCAGAGACGACAGGGGGCTCACCGGGGAGCTGTTTTTT. Translated, it gives CASRDDRGLTGELFF. Full variable domain (missing parts from reference TRBV2 and TRBJ2-2): EPEVTQTPSHQVTQMGQEVILRCVPISNHLYFYWYRQILGQKVEFLVSFYNNEISEKSEIFDDQFSVERPDGSNFTLKIRSTKLEDSAMYFCASRDDRGLTGELFFGEGSRLTVL.

The chain uses TRBV7-2 and TRBJ2-5, with TRBD1 as a possible D gene (8 bases). CDR1 is SGHTA, CDR2 FQGNSA, per germline. Trimming stripped 5 bases from V and 3 bases from J, with 19 bases between. CDR3 length equals 16 residues. CDR3: CASSLQGGIFEETQYF. CDR3 coding DNA: TGTGCCAGCAGCCTACAGGGGGGGATTTTCGAAGAGACCCAGTACTTC.

This clonotype was detected ten times or more. V is TRBV11-2 and J is TRBJ1-1; no reliable D call. In germline, CDR1 is SGHAT, CDR2 FQNNGV. Trimming took 2 bases from V and 1 from J, leaving 8 bases between them. This CDR3 has 14 residues. CDR3 in DNA: TGTGCCAGCAGCTTAAACGGTCCGAACACTGAAGCTTTCTTT. Amino acid sequence: CASSLNGPNTEAFF.

This clonotype was observed many times. V is TRBV10-3 and J is TRBJ1-2, with 9 bases identical to TRBD1. This CDR3 is built from 12 residues. Unmatched junction bases numbered 1, after V lost 5 bases and J lost 6 bases. Per germline, CDR1 ENHRY and CDR2 SYGVKD. CDR3 DNA sequence: TGTGCCATCAGTCGGACAGGGGATGGCTACACCTTC. The encoded protein is CAISRTGDGYTF.

CDR3 in amino acids: CASSQGTWYKQYF. CDR3 DNA sequence: TGTGCCAGCAGCCAAGGGACATGGTATAAGCAGTACTTC. The chain is built from TRBV10-3 and TRBJ2-7, with D tentatively TRBD1 (6 bases). V shed 10 bases and J shed 8 bases, with 21 bases lying between them. CDR1 ENHRY and CDR2 SYGVKD come from the germline V gene. The CDR3 has 13 residues.

CDR3 in amino acids: CSVEDQGGTEAFF. The CDR3 DNA reads as TGCAGCGTTGAAGATCAGGGTGGCACTGAAGCTTTCTTT. The rearrangement links TRBV29-1 to TRBJ1-1; tentatively, D is TRBD1 (5 bases). V was trimmed by 0 bases and J by 4 bases, leaving 9 bases between them. CDR3 length: 13 amino acids. Germline CDR1 is SQVTM and CDR2 is ANQGSEA.

This clonotype showed up just a few times. The chain employs TRBV12-3 or TRBV12-4 and TRBJ1-1; D uncertain. The CDR3 sequence is 14 residues long. Trimming took off 3 bases at V and 2 bases at J, with 10 bases between the two ends. The CDR3 coding sequence is TGTGCCAGCAGTTTCCCAACACGAAACACTGAAGCTTTCTTT. Translating gives CASSFPTRNTEAFF.

This clonotype was observed at least ten times. This chain links TRBV29-1 with TRBJ1-4; 9 positions match TRBD1. The CDR3 is made up of 13 amino acids. J gave up 8 bases and V 4 bases, and 5 bases lay outside the gene matches. The germline V gene has CDR1 SQVTM and CDR2 ANQGSEA. This CDR3 reads CSVGTGVGEKLFF. For the CDR3, the DNA is TGCAGCGTTGGGACAGGGGTAGGGGAAAAACTGTTTTTT.

There are a few counts of this clonotype. This rearrangement joins TRBV7-9 to TRBJ2-5; D perhaps matches TRBD1 (5 bases). This CDR3 region has 13 residues. CDR1 and CDR2 (germline): SEHNR, FQNEAQ (reference sequence). V gave up 4 bases and J gave up 3 bases, with 9 bases separating them. CDR3: CASSSTTEETQYF. In DNA form, the CDR3 reads TGTGCCAGCAGCTCGACGACAGAAGAGACCCAGTACTTC.

This clonotype was picked up many times. The chain carries TRBV15 and TRBJ2-1, with 9 positions matching TRBD2. CDR3 length: 15 residues. V was pared by 1 base and J by 8 bases, with 6 bases of the junction left unmatched. Germline assignment: CDR1 LNHNV and CDR2 YYDKDF (reference sequence). In DNA form, the CDR3 reads TGTGCCACCAGCAGAGTTCTAGCGGGACGGCATGAGCAGTTCTTC. It translates to CATSRVLAGRHEQFF.

The V gene is TRBV29-1, the J gene TRBJ2-3, with 7 positions matching TRBD1. The CDR3 is 14 amino acids. Germline V lookup: CDR1 SQVTM, CDR2 ANQGSEA. Losses at the gene ends were 3 bases for V and 0 bases for J; bases not matched to a gene: 3. The CDR3 is CSVDLQGSTDTQYF. DNA for the CDR3: TGCAGCGTTGATTTACAGGGGAGCACAGATACGCAGTATTTT.

V usage is TRBV10-3 and J usage is TRBJ1-2, with D unresolved. The CDR3 spans 8 residues. V lost 10 bases, J lost 11 bases, and 8 bases lay in between. The germline V gene encodes CDR1 ENHRY and CDR2 SYGVKD. CDR3 coding DNA: TGTGCCAGCACCGGGTACACCTTC. This sequence encodes CASTGYTF.

The CDR3 here is CSAVQTGTYGYTF. In DNA, the CDR3 is TGCAGTGCCGTACAGACAGGGACCTATGGCTACACCTTC. This chain links TRBV20-1 with TRBJ1-2; 7 bases are shared with TRBD1. CDR3 length: 13 amino acids. V lost 6 bases, J lost 4 bases, and 8 bases stayed unmatched. The V gene's germline CDR1 is DFQATT and CDR2 SNEGSKA (reference sequence).